This T cell receptor (beta chain) is from a study of blood T cell repertoires in COVID-19. The wider study: Donors in the United States, Italy and Spain gave samples during acute or convalescent COVID-19. T cells, B-cell-depleted T cells, or PBMCs provided the cDNA or gDNA that served as material.

Germline loops: CDR1 SGHAT, CDR2 FQDESV (reference sequence). V was pared by 4 bases and J by 5 bases, with 5 bases of the junction left unmatched. This CDR3 spans 15 amino acids. Original processing methods: Quantification of nucleated cells was approximated via reference gene primer amplification. The assay was immunoSEQ multiplex PCR, and TCRdb's table has in-frame clones only and misses some. V and J calls and clone size are given by that table; D and trimming were obtained from the DNA. The table has about 48,000 clones, just over 85% seen once. This chain links TRBV11-1 with TRBJ2-5; 12 bases fit TRBD2. The clonotype originates from a woman of 80 years or more with acute or convalescent COVID-19. The sample was peripheral blood. The CDR3 region is CASSSLAGGPETQYF. The CDR3 DNA sequence: TGTGCCAGCAGCTCCCTAGCGGGGGGGCCTGAGACCCAGTACTTC.